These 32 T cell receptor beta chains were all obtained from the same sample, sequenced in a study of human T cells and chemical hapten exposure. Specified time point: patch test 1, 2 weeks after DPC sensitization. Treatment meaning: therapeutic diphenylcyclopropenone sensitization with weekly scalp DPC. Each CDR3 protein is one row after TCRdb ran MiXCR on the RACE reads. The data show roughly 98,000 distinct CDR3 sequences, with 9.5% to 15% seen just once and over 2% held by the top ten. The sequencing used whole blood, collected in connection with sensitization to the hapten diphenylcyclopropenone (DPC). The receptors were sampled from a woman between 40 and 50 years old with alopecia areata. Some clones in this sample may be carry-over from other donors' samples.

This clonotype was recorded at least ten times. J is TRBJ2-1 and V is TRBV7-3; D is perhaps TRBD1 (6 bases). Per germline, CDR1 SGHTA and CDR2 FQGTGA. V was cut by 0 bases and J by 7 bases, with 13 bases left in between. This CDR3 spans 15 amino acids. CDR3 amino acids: CASSLTWAGTNEQFF. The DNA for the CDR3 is TGTGCCAGCAGCTTAACGTGGGCAGGGACAAATGAGCAGTTCTTC.

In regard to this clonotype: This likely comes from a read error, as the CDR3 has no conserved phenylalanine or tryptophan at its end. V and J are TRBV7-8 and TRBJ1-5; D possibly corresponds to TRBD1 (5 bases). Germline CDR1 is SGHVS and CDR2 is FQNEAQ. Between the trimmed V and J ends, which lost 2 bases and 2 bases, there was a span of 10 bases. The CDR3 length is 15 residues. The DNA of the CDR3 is TGTGCCAGCAGCTTACCCGACAGAGGCAATCAGCCCCAGCATTCT. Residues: CASSLPDRGNQPQHS.

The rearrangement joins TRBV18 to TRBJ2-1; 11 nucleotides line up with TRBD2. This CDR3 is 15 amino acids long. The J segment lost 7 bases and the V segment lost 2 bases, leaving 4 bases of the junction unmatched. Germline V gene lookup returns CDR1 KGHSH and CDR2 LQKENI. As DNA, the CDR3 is TGTGCCAGCTCACCAGGGACTAGCGGACCTAATGAGCAGTTCTTC. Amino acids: CASSPGTSGPNEQFF.

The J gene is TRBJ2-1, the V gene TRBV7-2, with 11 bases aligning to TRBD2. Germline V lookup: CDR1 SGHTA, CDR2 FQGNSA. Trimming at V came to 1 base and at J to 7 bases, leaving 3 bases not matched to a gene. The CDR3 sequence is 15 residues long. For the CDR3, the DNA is TGTGCCAGCAGCTTAGTAGCGGGAGGGGGTAATGAGCAGTTCTTC. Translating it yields CASSLVAGGGNEQFF.

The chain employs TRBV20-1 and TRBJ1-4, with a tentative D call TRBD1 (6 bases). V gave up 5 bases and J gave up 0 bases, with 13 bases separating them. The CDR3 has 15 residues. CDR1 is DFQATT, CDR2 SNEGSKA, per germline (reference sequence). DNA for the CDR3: TGCAGTGCTGTTCGACAGGCTGCAACTAATGAAAAACTGTTTTTT. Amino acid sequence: CSAVRQAATNEKLFF.

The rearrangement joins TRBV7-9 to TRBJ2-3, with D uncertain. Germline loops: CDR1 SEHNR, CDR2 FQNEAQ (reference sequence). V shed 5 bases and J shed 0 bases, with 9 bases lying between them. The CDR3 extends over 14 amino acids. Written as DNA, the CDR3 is TGTGCCAGCAGCGAACCGGAGAGCACAGATACGCAGTATTTT. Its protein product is CASSEPESTDTQYF.

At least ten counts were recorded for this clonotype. CDR3 sequence: CASSRPGLTEYEQYF. DNA of the CDR3: TGTGCCAGCAGCCGACCGGGACTAACAGAATACGAGCAGTACTTC. V is TRBV27 and J is TRBJ2-7, with 7 nucleotides matching TRBD2. The CDR3 runs to 15 residues. The V and J ends lost 6 bases and 4 bases, in that order; junction bases with no gene match: 12. Germline CDR1 reads MNHEY; CDR2 reads SMNVEV (reference sequence).

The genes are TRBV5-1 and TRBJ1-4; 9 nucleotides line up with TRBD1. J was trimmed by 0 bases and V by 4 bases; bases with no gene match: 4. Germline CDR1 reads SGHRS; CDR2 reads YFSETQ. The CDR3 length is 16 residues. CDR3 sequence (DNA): TGCGCCAGCAGCATAACAGGGGGCACAACTAATGAAAAACTGTTTTTT. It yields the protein CASSITGGTTNEKLFF.

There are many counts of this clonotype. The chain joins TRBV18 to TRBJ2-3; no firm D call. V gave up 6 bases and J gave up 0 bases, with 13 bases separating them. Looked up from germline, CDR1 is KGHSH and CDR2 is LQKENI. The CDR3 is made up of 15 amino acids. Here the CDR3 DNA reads TGTGCCAGCTCCCGGCCGATTTCTAGCACAGATACGCAGTATTTT. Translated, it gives CASSRPISSTDTQYF.

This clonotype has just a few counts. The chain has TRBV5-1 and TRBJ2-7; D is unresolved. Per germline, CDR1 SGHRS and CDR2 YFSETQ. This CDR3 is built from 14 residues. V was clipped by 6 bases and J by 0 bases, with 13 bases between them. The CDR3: CASTAMVTSYEQYF. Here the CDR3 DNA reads TGCGCCAGCACCGCTATGGTTACCTCCTACGAGCAGTACTTC.

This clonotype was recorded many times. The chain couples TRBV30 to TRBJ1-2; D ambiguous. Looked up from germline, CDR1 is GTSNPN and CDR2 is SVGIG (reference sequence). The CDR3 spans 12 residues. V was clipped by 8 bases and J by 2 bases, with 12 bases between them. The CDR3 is CAGQDGNYGYTF. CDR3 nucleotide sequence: TGTGCCGGGCAAGACGGGAACTATGGCTACACCTTC.

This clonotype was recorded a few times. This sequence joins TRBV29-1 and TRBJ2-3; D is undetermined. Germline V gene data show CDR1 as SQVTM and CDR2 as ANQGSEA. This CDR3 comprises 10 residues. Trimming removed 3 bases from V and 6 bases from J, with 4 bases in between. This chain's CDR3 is CSVERDTQYF. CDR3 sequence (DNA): TGCAGCGTTGAGAGGGATACGCAGTATTTT.

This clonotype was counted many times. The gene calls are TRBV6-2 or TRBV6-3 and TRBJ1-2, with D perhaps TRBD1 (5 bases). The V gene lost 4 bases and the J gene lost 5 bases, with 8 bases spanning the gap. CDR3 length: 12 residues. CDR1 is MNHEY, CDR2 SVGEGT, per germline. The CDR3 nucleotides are TGTGCCAGCAGTTGGGACCGTTATGGCTACACCTTC. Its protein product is CASSWDRYGYTF.

The CDR3 loop is CATSDGTAYEQYF. Written as DNA, the CDR3 is TGTGCCACCAGTGATGGAACGGCCTACGAGCAGTACTTC. The chain recombines TRBV24-1 with TRBJ2-7; D is unresolved. V was pared by 3 bases and J by 2 bases, with 7 bases between. Germline CDR1 KGHDR, CDR2 SFDVKD. The CDR3 contains 13 residues.

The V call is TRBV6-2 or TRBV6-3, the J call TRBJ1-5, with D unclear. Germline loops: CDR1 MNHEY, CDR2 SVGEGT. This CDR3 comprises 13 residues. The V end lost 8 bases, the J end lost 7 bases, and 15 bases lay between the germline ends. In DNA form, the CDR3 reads TGTGCCAGCGTTGGTTTTATAGAACAGCCCCAGCATTTT. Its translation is CASVGFIEQPQHF.

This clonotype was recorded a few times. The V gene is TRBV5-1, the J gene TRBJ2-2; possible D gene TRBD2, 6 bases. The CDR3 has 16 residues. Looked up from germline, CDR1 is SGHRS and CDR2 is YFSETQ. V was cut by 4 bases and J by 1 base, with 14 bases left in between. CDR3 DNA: TGCGCCAGCAGCGCCCCGGGACTCCAGAACACCGGGGAGCTGTTTTTT. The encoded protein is CASSAPGLQNTGELFF. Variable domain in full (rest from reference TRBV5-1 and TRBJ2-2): KAGVTQTPRYLIKTRGQQVTLSCSPISGHRSVSWYQQTPGQGLQFLFEYFSETQRNKGNFPGRFSGRQFSNSRSEMNVSTLELGDSALYLCASSAPGLQNTGELFFGEGSRLTVL.

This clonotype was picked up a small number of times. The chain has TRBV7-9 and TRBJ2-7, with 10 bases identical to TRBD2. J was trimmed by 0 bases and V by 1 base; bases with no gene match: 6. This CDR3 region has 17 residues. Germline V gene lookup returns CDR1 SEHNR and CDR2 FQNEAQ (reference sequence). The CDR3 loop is CASSLGVGLASSYEQYF. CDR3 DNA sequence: TGTGCCAGCAGCTTAGGAGTGGGACTAGCGAGCTCCTACGAGCAGTACTTC.

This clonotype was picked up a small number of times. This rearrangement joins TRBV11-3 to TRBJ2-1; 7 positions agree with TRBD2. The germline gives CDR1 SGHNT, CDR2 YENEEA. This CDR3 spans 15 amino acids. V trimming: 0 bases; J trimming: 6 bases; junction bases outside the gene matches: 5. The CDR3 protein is CASSLDRASGNEQFF. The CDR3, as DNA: TGTGCCAGCAGCTTAGATCGCGCTAGCGGCAATGAGCAGTTCTTC.

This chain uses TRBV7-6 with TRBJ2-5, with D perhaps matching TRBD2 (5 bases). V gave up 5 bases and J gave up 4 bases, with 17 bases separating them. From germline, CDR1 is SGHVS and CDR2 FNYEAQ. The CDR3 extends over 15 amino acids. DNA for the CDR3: TGTGCCAGCAGCCCCGGCTCCGCACGGGGAGAGACCCAGTACTTC. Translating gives CASSPGSARGETQYF.

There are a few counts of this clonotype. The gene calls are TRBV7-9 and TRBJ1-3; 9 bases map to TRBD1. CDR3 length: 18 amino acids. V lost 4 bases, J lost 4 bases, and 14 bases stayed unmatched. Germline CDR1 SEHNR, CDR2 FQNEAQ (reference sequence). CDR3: CASSYWTGALVGGNTIYF. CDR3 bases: TGTGCCAGCAGCTACTGGACAGGGGCGCTTGTGGGCGGAAACACCATATATTTT.

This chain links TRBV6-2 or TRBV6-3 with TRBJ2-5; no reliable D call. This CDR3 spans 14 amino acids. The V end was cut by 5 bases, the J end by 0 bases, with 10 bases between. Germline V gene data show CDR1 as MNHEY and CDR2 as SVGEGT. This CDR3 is CASSGTVYQETQYF. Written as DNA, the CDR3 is TGTGCCAGCAGTGGTACAGTCTACCAAGAGACCCAGTACTTC.

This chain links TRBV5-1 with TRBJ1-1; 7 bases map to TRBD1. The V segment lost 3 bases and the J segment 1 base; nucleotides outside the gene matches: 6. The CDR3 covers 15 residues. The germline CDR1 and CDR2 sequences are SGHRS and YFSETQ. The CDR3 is CASSWTGTANTEAFF. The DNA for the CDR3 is TGCGCCAGCAGCTGGACCGGGACAGCGAACACTGAAGCTTTCTTT.

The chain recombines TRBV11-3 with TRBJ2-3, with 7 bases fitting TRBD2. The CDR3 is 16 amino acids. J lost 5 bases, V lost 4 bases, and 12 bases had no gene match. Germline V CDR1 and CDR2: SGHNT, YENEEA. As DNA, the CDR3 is TGTGCCAGCAGCTCCTTGGGAGCGGGGTCCCAAGATACGCAGTATTTT. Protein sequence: CASSSLGAGSQDTQYF.

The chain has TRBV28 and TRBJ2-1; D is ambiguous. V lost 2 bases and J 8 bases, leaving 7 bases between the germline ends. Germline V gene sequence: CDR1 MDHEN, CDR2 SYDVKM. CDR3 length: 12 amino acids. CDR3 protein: CASSLSTYEQFF. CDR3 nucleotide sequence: TGTGCCAGCAGTTTAAGTACGTATGAGCAGTTCTTC.

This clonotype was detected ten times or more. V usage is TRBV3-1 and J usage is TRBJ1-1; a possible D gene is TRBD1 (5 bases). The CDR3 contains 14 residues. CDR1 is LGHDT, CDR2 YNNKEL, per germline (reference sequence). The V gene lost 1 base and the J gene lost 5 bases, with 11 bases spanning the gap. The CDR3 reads CASSQVGGFTEAFF. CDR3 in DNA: TGTGCCAGCAGCCAAGTCGGGGGTTTTACTGAAGCTTTCTTT.

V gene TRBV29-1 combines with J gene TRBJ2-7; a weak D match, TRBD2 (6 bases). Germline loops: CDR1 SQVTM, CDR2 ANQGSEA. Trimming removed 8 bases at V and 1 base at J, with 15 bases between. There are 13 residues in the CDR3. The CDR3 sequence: CSSGGRGSYEQYF. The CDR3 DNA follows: TGCAGCTCCGGGGGACGTGGGTCCTACGAGCAGTACTTC.

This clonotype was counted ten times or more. The CDR3 loop reads CASSSGLPRNQPQHF. Written as DNA, the CDR3 is TGTGCCAGCAGTTCCGGACTGCCCAGGAATCAGCCCCAGCATTTT. The genes are TRBV27 and TRBJ1-5; no definite D call. The CDR3 has 15 amino acids. The V end was cut by 4 bases, the J end by 4 bases, with 14 bases between. Germline values: CDR1 MNHEY, CDR2 SMNVEV (reference sequence).

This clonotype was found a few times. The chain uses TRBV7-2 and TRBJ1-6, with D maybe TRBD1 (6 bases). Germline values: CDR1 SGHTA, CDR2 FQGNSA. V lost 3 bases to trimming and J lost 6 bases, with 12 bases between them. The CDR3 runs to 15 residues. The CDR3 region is CASSFEQGFNSPLHF. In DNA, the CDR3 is TGTGCCAGCAGCTTTGAACAGGGATTTAATTCACCCCTCCACTTT.

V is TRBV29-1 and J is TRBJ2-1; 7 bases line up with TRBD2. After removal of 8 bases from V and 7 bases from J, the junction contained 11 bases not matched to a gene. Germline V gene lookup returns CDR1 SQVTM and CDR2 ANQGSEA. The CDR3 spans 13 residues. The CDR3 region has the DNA TGCAGCCTCACGCGCGGGAGTGTAAATGAGCAGTTCTTC. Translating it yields CSLTRGSVNEQFF.

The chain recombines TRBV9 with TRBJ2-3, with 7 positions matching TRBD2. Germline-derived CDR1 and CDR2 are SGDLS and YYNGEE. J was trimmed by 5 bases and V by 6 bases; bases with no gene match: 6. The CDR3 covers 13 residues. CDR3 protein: CASTGGSGDTQYF. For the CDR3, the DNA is TGTGCCAGCACGGGCGGGAGTGGAGATACGCAGTATTTT.

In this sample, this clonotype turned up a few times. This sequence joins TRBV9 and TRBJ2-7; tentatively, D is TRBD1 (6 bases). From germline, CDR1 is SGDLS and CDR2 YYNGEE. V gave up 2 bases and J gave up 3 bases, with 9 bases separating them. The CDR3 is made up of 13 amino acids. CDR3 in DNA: TGTGCCAGCAGCGTTCGGGACAACTACGAGCAGTACTTC. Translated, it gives CASSVRDNYEQYF.

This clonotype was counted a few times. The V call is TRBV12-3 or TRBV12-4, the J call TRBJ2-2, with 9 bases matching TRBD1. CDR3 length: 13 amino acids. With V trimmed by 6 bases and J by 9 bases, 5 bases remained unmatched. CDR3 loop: CASSRQGGRELFF. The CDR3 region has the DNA TGTGCCAGCAGCCGACAGGGGGGGCGGGAGCTGTTTTTT.